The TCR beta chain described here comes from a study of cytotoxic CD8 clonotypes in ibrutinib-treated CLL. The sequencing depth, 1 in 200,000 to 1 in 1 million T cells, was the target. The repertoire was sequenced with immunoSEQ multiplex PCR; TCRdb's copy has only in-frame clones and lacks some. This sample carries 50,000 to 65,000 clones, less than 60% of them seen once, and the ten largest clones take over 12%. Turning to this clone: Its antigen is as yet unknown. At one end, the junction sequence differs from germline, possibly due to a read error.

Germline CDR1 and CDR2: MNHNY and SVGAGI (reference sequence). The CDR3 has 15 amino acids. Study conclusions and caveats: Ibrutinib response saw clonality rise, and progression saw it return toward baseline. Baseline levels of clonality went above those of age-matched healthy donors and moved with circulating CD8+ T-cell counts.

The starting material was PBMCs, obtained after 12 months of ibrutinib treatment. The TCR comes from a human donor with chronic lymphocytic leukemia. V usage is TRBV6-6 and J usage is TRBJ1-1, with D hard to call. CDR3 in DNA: TGTGCCAGCAGTTACCCGCGAACGGAGAACGCTGAAGCTTTCTTT. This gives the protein CASSYPRTENAEAFF.